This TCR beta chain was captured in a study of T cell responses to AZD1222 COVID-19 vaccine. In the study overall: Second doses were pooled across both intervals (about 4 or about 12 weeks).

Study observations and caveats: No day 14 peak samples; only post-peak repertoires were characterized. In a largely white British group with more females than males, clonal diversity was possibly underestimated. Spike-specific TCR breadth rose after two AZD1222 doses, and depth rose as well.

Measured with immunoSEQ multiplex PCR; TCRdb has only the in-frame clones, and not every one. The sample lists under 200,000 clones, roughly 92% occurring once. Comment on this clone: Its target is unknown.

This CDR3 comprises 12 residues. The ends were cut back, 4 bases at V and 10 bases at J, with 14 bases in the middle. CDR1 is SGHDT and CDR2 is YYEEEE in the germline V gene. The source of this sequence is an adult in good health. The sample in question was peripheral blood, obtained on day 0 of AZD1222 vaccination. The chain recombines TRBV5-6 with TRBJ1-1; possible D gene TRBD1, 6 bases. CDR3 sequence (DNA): TGTGCCAGCAGCCGGCGGGGGGGCGCAGCTTTCTTT. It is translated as CASSRRGGAAFF.